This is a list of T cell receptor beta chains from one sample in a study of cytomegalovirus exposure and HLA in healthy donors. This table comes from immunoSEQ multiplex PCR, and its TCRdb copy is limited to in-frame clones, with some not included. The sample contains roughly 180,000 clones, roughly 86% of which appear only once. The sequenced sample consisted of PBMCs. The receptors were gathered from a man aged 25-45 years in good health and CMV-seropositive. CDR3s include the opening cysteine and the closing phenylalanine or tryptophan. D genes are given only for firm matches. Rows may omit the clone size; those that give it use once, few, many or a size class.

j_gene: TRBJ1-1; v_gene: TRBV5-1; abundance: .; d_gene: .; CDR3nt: TGCGCCAGCAGCGAGGACAACAAACCCCTGGCTTTCTTT; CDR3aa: CASSEDNKPLAFF
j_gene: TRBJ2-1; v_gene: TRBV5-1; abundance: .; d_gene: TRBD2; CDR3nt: TGCGCCAGCAGATTCACGGGAACCGGGACTAGCTTCTACAATGAGCAGTTCTTC; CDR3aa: CASRFTGTGTSFYNEQFF
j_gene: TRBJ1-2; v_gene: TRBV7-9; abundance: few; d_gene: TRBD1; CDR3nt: TGTGCCAGCAGCCAGACAGGGACTAACTATGGCTACACCTTC; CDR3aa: CASSQTGTNYGYTF
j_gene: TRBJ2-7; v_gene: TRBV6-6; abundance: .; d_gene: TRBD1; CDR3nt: TGTGCCAGCAGTTCAGGGGGCGTCTACGAGCAGTACTTC; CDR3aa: CASSSGGVYEQYF
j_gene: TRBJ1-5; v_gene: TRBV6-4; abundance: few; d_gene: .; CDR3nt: TGTGCCAGCAGTGACTCCGTGGGGGCAGGACAGCCCCAGCATTTT; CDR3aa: CASSDSVGAGQPQHF
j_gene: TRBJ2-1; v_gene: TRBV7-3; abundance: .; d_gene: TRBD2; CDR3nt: TGTGCCAGCAGCTGGGGACTAGCGGAGGACAATGAGCAGTTCTTC; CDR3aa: CASSWGLAEDNEQFF
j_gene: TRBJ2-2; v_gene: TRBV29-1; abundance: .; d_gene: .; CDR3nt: TGCAGCGTCGGCGACACGAACACCGGGGAGCTGTTTTTT; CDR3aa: CSVGDTNTGELFF
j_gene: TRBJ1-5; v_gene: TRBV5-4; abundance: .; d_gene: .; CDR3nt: TGTGCCAGCAGCTTGGGAAGCCAGCCCCAGCATTTT; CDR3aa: CASSLGSQPQHF
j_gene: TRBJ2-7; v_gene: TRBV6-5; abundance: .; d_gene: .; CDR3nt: TGTGCCAGCAGTTGGACCGAGGCGCTCTCCTACGAGCAGTACTTC; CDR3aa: CASSWTEALSYEQYF
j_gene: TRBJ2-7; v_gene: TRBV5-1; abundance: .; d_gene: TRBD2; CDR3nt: TGCGCCAGCAGCTTGGAGGCTTTAGCGGGGGTCTCCTACGAGCAGTACTTC; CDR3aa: CASSLEALAGVSYEQYF
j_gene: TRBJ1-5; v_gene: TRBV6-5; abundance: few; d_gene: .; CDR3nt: TGTGCCAGCAGCCTCGGTGAGGGCAAGGCCCAGCATTTT; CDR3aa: CASSLGEGKAQHF
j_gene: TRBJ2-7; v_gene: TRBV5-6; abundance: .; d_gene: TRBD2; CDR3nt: TGTGCCAGCAGCTTGCCCCTAGCGGGAAGCTACGAGCAGTACTTC; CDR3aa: CASSLPLAGSYEQYF
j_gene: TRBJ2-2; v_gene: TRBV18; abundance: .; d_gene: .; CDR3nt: TGTGCCAGCTCACCAGACACAGTAAACACCGGGGAGCTGTTTTTT; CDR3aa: CASSPDTVNTGELFF
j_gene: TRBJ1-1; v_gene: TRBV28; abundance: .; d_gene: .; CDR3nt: TGTGCCAGCATTACAACTGGGGTGCTCGCTTTCTTT; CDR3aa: CASITTGVLAFF
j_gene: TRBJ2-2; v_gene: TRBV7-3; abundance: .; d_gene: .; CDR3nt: TGTGCCAGCAGCCCGCGGACAGACGGGGAGCTGTTTTTT; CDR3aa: CASSPRTDGELFF
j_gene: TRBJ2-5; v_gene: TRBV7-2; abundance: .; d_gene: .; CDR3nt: TGTGCCAGCAGCCCGGGGGGCCAGGGGTACCAAGAGACCCAGTACTTC; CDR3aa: CASSPGGQGYQETQYF
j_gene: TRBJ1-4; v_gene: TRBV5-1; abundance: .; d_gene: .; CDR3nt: TGCGCCAGCAGCTTAAACAAGGAAAAACTGTTTTTT; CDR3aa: CASSLNKEKLFF
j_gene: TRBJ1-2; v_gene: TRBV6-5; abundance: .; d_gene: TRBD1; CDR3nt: TGTGCCAGCAGTTTCGGGACAGCCAACGCCTATGGCTACACCTTC; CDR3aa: CASSFGTANAYGYTF
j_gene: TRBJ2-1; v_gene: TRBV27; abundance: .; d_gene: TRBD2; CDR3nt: TGTGCCAGCAGCCCTGGGACTAGCGGGAGGAATGAGCAGTTCTTC; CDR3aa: CASSPGTSGRNEQFF
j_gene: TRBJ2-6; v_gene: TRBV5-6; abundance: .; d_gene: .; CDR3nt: TGTGCCAGCAGCTTTTCTCCATGGGGCTTTGGAGGGGCCAACGTCCTGACTTTC; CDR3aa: CASSFSPWGFGGANVLTF
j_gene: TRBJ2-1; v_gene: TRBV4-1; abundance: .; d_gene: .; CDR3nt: TGCGCCAGCAGCCTAAGCTCAGGGGCCTTTGAGCAGTTCTTC; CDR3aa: CASSLSSGAFEQFF
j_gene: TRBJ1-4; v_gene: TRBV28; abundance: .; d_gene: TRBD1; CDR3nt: TGTGCCAGCAGTACCCGGACAGGGGGTAACAATGAAAAACTGTTTTTT; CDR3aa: CASSTRTGGNNEKLFF
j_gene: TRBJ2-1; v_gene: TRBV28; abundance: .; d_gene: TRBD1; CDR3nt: TGTGCCAGCAGTTCACAGGGGGGTGAGCAGTTCTTC; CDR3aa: CASSSQGGEQFF
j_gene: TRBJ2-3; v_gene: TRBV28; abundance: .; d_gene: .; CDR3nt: TGTGCCAGCAGCTCTCGGGGGCAGTATTTT; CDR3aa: CASSSRGQYF
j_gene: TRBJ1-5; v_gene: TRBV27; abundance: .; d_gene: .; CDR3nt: TGTGCCAGCAGACCCCGGGACGGAAACAATCAGCCCCAGCATTTT; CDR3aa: CASRPRDGNNQPQHF
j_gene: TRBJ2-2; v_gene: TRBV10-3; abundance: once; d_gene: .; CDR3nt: TGTGCCGTCTCGGGAGTGGCGAACACCGGGGAGCTGTTTTTT; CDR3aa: CAVSGVANTGELFF
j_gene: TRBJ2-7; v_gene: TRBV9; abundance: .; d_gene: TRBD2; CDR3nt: TGTGCCAGCAGCACCGGGGGAGGGTTCAGCTCCTACGAGCAGTACTTC; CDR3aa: CASSTGGGFSSYEQYF
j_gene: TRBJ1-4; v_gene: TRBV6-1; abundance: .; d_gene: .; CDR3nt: TGTGCCAGCAGTAGGGACTGGGTGGAAAAACTGTTTTTT; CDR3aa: CASSRDWVEKLFF
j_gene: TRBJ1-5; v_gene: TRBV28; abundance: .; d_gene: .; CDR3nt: TGTGCCAGCAGTTTTGAAGGGGCCTATCAGCCCCAGCATTTT; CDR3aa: CASSFEGAYQPQHF
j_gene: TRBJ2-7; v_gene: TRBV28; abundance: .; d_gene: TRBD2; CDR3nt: TGTGCCAGCAGGACTAGCGGGAGAACCTACGAGCAGTACTTC; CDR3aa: CASRTSGRTYEQYF
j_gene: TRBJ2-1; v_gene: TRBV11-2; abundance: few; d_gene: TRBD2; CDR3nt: TGTGCCAGCAGCTTAGATCCTAGCGGGGGTTATGAGCAGTTCTTC; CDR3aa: CASSLDPSGGYEQFF
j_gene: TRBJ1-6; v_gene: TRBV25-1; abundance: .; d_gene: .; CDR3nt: TGTGCCAGCAGTGGGGCTGGCGGGGAGATTCCTAATTCACCCCTCCACTTT; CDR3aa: CASSGAGGEIPNSPLHF
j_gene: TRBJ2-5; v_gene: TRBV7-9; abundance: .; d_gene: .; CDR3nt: TGTGCCAGCAGCTTTTCCCCAGTGGGGCAAGAGACCCAGTACTTC; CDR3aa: CASSFSPVGQETQYF
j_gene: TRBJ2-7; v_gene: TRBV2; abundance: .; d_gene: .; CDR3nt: TGTGCCAGCACCGGACAGGGAGGGGCCTACGAGCAGTACTTC; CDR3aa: CASTGQGGAYEQYF
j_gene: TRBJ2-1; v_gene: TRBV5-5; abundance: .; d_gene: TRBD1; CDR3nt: TGTGCCAGCAGCCATCCGGGACAGCATGAGCAGTTCTTC; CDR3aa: CASSHPGQHEQFF
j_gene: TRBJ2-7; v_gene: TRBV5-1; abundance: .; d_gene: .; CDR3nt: TGCGCCAGCAGCTTGTCCGCAGGGAACTACGAGCAGTACTTC; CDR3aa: CASSLSAGNYEQYF
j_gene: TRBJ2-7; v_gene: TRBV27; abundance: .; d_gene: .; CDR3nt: TGTGCCTCCCGGGGCCGTCCCGGGACCACCTCCTACGAGCAGTACTTC; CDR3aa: CASRGRPGTTSYEQYF
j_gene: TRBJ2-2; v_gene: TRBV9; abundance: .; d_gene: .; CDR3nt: TGTGCCAGCAGCGTAGGGTCCGGGGAGCTGTTTTTT; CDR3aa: CASSVGSGELFF
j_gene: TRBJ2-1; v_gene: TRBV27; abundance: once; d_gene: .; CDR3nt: TGTGCCAGCAGTTCCCTTCTAGTGGGGGCGAGGAATGAGCAGTTCTTC; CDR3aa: CASSSLLVGARNEQFF
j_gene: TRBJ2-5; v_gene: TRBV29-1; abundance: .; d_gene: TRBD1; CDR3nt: TGCAGCGTTGTCCCATCTTCAGACAGGGGGCGGCCGGGGACCCAGTACTTC; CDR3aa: CSVVPSSDRGRPGTQYF
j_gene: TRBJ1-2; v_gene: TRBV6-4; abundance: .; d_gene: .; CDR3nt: TGTGCCAGCAGTGAAGGCGGGTCGCGAGGCTACACCTTC; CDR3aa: CASSEGGSRGYTF
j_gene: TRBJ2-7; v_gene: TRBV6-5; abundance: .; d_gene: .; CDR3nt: TGTGCCAGCAGTTACACAAATAGGGTCACCTACGAGCAGTACTTC; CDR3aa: CASSYTNRVTYEQYF
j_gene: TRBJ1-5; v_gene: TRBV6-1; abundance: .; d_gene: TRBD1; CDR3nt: TGTGCCAGCAGTGAATTGGCAGGGGGCGCGAAAAGCAATCAGCCCCAGCATTTT; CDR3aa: CASSELAGGAKSNQPQHF
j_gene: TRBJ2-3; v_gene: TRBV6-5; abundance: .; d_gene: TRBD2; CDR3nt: TGTGCCAGCAGAACGACTAGCGGGGGGGCGGATACGCAGTATTTT; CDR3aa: CASRTTSGGADTQYF
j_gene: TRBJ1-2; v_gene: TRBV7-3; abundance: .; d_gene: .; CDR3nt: TGTGCCAGCAGCTTATCGCCTTCGGACTATGGCTACACCTTC; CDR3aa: CASSLSPSDYGYTF
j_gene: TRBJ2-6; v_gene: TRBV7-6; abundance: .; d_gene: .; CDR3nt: TGTGCCAGCAGCCCGGAAGTAAGGGTGGCATCTGGGGCCAACGTCCTGACTTTC; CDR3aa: CASSPEVRVASGANVLTF
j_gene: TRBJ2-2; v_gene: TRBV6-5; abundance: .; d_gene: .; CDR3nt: TGTGCCAGCAGTTACTCGGGGCAGGGGCCCGGGGAGCTGTTTTTT; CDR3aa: CASSYSGQGPGELFF